This T cell receptor beta chain is drawn from a study of neurological immune-mediated disorders. V was trimmed by 5 bases and J by 3 bases, leaving 11 bases between them. The CDR3 contains 13 residues. Looked up from germline, CDR1 is SEHNR and CDR2 is FQNEAQ (reference sequence). The unsorted libraries were generated from a total of 2 million PBMCs, which had been stored in RNAlater at -80 C. Each CDR3 protein gets one entry after TCRdb re-called the 5' RACE reads with MiXCR. Of tens of thousands of distinct CDR3 sequences in the sample, around a tenth were seen once. Sequencing was performed on PBMCs. This clonotype originated in a man aged 45-65 years in good health. V usage is TRBV7-9 and J usage is TRBJ2-7; the D is unclear. In DNA form, the CDR3 reads TGTGCCAGCAGCACCGAACTCCTCTACGAGCAGTACTTC. It specifies CASSTELLYEQYF. The full variable domain, with the rest looked up from reference TRBV7-9 and TRBJ2-7, is DTGVSQNPRHKITKRGQNVTFRCDPISEHNRLYWYRQTLGQGPEFLTYFQNEAQLEKSRLLSDRFSAERPKGSFSTLEIQRTEQGDSAMYLCASSTELLYEQYFGPGTRLTVT.